This is a list of T cell receptor beta chains from one sample in a study of cytomegalovirus exposure and HLA in healthy donors. Method: immunoSEQ multiplex PCR; TCRdb's copy keeps in-frame clones and lacks some. This sample contains more than 90,000 clones. Sequencing used PBMCs. These receptors were collected from a man aged 35 to 55 in good health and CMV-seropositive. Each CDR3 is given with its conserved first and last residue. The D gene is left open where the match is weak.

j_call | v_call | d_call | cdr3_nt | cdr3_aa
TRBJ2-7 | TRBV7-6 | - | TGTGCCAGCAGCTTAGTGTCAGGGGGGACTGGCGAGCAGTACTTC | CASSLVSGGTGEQYF
TRBJ2-2 | TRBV29-1 | - | TGCAGCGTTGATAGAGGGACCGGGGAGCTGTTTTTT | CSVDRGTGELFF
TRBJ2-7 | TRBV29-1 | TRBD1 | TGCAGCGTTTCCGGGACAGGGTTATCGGGAATCGACGAGCAGTACTTC | CSVSGTGLSGIDEQYF
TRBJ1-1 | TRBV27 | - | TGTGCCAGCAGTTTTTCGGGAACTGAAGCTTTCTTT | CASSFSGTEAFF
TRBJ2-7 | TRBV7-2 | - | TGTGCCAGCAAGGAACTAGGTAGCGAGCAGTACTTC | CASKELGSEQYF
TRBJ1-4 | TRBV15 | TRBD1 | TGTGCCACCAGCAGAGCTAGCGGACAGGGGCAGGAAAAACTGTTTTTT | CATSRASGQGQEKLFF
TRBJ2-1 | TRBV4-1 | - | TGCGCCAGCAGCCAAGAGCTGGGGACTTACAATGAGCAGTTCTTC | CASSQELGTYNEQFF
TRBJ2-5 | TRBV18 | TRBD1 | TGTGCCAGCTCACCATCACTACCCGGGACAGGGTCCTTGGAGACCCAGTACTTC | CASSPSLPGTGSLETQYF
TRBJ2-7 | TRBV6-5 | - | TGTGCCAGCAGCGAAAGAAGTAGCGAGCAGTACTTC | CASSERSSEQYF
TRBJ2-2 | TRBV18 | TRBD1 | TGTGCCAGCTCACAGGCTTCTCCCGGGACAGGTACCGGGGAGCTGTTTTTT | CASSQASPGTGTGELFF
TRBJ1-4 | TRBV19 | - | TGTGCCAGTAGTATTCAGGGGCAGGGTGAAAAACTGTTTTTT | CASSIQGQGEKLFF
TRBJ2-7 | TRBV5-6 | TRBD1 | TGTGCCAGCAGCTACCGGACAGGTCTCCACGAGCAGTACTTC | CASSYRTGLHEQYF
TRBJ1-1 | TRBV19 | - | TGTGCCAGTAAAGGGGAAGCGTGGATAACTGAAGCTTTCTTT | CASKGEAWITEAFF
TRBJ1-1 | TRBV7-3 | TRBD1 | TGTGCCAGCAGCCTCGGGACAGGGAACACTGAAGCTTTCTTT | CASSLGTGNTEAFF
TRBJ2-5 | TRBV25-1 | TRBD2 | TGTGCCAGCAGCACAAGGGAGGGAACAGAGACCCAGTACTTC | CASSTREGTETQYF
TRBJ1-2 | TRBV29-1 | TRBD1 | TGCAGCGTGAAACAGGGGGCTAGAGGGTTTAACTATGGCTACACCTTC | CSVKQGARGFNYGYTF
TRBJ2-3 | TRBV2 | - | TGTGCCAGCAGGCGGACAGCGATCTCCACAGATACGCAGTATTTT | CASRRTAISTDTQYF
TRBJ2-7 | TRBV19 | TRBD1 | TGTGCCAGTAGTATAGCGACAGGGGACGAGCAGTACTTC | CASSIATGDEQYF
TRBJ2-7 | TRBV7-3 | TRBD2 | TGTGCCAGCAGCTTAAATGCGGGAGAGGACGAGCAGTACTTC | CASSLNAGEDEQYF
TRBJ1-2 | TRBV28 | TRBD1 | TGTGCCAGCAGACCCCAGGGGGTGGAGAATGGCTACACCTTC | CASRPQGVENGYTF
TRBJ2-2 | TRBV30 | TRBD2 | TGTGCCTGGAGTGTACTAGCGGAGAACACCGGGGAGCTGTTTTTT | CAWSVLAENTGELFF
TRBJ2-3 | TRBV5-4 | - | TGTGCCAGCAGTGAACAGGGTGATACGCAGTATTTT | CASSEQGDTQYF
TRBJ2-3 | TRBV7-3 | TRBD2 | TGTGCCAGCAGCCCCTATGGGGGACTAGCGGGATCTAGCACAGATACGCAGTATTTT | CASSPYGGLAGSSTDTQYF
TRBJ1-3 | TRBV28 | - | TGTGCCAGCAGTCCCCGGAACACCATATATTTT | CASSPRNTIYF